The sample holds a few counts of the clone carrying this T cell receptor (beta chain). The data stem from a study of blood T cell repertoires in COVID-19. Across the study: Sources were T cells, B-cell-depleted T cells, or PBMCs; the material itself was cDNA or gDNA.

In the source study's methods: Amplification from reference gene primers served as the basis for estimated nucleated cell counts. The data were produced by immunoSEQ multiplex PCR, yet TCRdb's version contains in-frame clones alone and is incomplete. The DNA gave D and trimming, while V, J and clone size come from that table. This table holds approximately 29,000 clones, 85% found once. The specimen sequenced was peripheral blood. This TCR came from a woman aged 55 to 70 with active COVID-19.

The CDR3 protein is CASRPAGGTHYEQYF. CDR3 nucleotide sequence: TGTGCCAGCAGGCCAGCGGGAGGTACCCACTACGAGCAGTACTTC. The rearrangement links TRBV6-5 to TRBJ2-7; 9 bases match TRBD2. Trimming at V came to 6 bases and at J to 3 bases, leaving 9 bases not matched to a gene. The CDR3 has 15 residues. Germline V gene sequence: CDR1 MNHEY, CDR2 SVGAGI.